This T cell receptor (beta chain) appears in the sequencing data of a study of monozygotic twins with inflammatory bowel disease. Investigators extracted total RNA from whole blood and did not sort T cells. General study results and limits: Support for any single strong IBD-associated signal or clonotype was not found.

Comments on this clonotype: What it binds is not known.

TCRdb reprocessed the 5' RACE reads and stores each CDR3 protein as one record, lacking DNA. Across more than 350,000 distinct CDR3 sequences, the top ten clones capture approximately 2.4% of the sample. The CDR3 is 17 amino acids. Germline CDR1 reads SGHRS; CDR2 reads YFSETQ. The source material was blood. The chain combines TRBV5-1 with TRBJ2-3; TCRdb calls TRBD1, which cannot be checked without DNA. The TCR comes from a human donor with ulcerative colitis or Crohn's disease, or a healthy co-twin of an affected twin (not recorded which). The CDR3 reads CASSFYANGASTDTQYF.